The 24 T cell receptor beta chains below come from one sample, sequenced in a study of T cell responses to AZD1222 COVID-19 vaccine. Sequenced by immunoSEQ multiplex PCR; TCRdb stores in-frame clones only, minus some. This table has 150,000 or so clones, about 88% appearing once. Material: peripheral blood, obtained on day 0 of AZD1222 vaccination. These receptors came from an adult in good health.

This chain uses TRBV29-1 with TRBJ2-1, with 9 bases matching TRBD2. Looked up from germline, CDR1 is SQVTM and CDR2 is ANQGSEA. The CDR3 runs 14 residues. Trimming took 3 bases from V and 6 from J; bases not matched to a gene: 6. CDR3 in amino acids: CSVDRTSDFNEQFF. The CDR3 DNA follows: TGCAGCGTTGATAGGACTAGCGATTTCAATGAGCAGTTCTTC.

The table lists this clone with a count of one. This sequence joins TRBV18 and TRBJ1-4, with no clear D. The V gene's germline CDR1 is KGHSH and CDR2 LQKENI. The CDR3 loop spans 13 amino acids. V was pared by 3 bases and J by 8 bases, with 10 bases between. The CDR3 loop is CASSPYSGEKLFF. The CDR3, as DNA: TGTGCCAGCTCACCCTATTCGGGGGAAAAACTGTTTTTT.

The V gene is TRBV28, the J gene TRBJ1-1; no firm D call. CDR3 length equals 12 residues. V lost 6 bases and J lost 7, with 12 bases in between. Germline-derived CDR1 and CDR2 are MDHEN and SYDVKM. CDR3 bases: TGTGCCAGCAGCAAAAAAACGGGTGAAGCTTTCTTT. Protein: CASSKKTGEAFF.

The rearrangement links TRBV20-1 to TRBJ1-5, with a weak D call TRBD1 (5 bases). The germline V gene has CDR1 DFQATT and CDR2 SNEGSKA (reference sequence). The CDR3 totals 14 residues. Deletions cut 3 bases from V and 7 bases from J, with 16 bases between. The CDR3 nucleotides are TGCAGTGCTAGTCAGGGATTCGGGCAACAGCCCCAGCATTTT. Amino acids: CSASQGFGQQPQHF.

This sequence joins TRBV4-1 and TRBJ1-4; D is undetermined. The V gene lost 1 base and the J gene lost 0 bases, with 9 bases spanning the gap. Germline assignment: CDR1 MGHRA and CDR2 YSYEKL. This CDR3 comprises 16 residues. The CDR3 here is CASSQVTSATNEKLFF. The CDR3 DNA sequence: TGCGCCAGCAGCCAAGTGACATCTGCAACTAATGAAAAACTGTTTTTT.

This clone was picked up a small number of times. This chain connects TRBV7-2 to TRBJ1-6; 9 bases align to TRBD1. Germline CDR1 reads SGHTA; CDR2 reads FQGNSA. The trim removed 4 bases at V and 7 bases at J, leaving 5 bases unmatched. The CDR3 covers 15 residues. The CDR3 coding sequence is TGTGCCAGCAGCTCCGACAGGGGGTTAAATTCACCCCTCCACTTT. Its translation is CASSSDRGLNSPLHF.

This clone was seen just once. The chain is built from TRBV19 and TRBJ2-3; the D gene is possibly TRBD1 (6 bases). The CDR3 has 12 amino acids. Germline V CDR1 and CDR2: LNHDA, SQIVND (reference sequence). V lost 5 bases and J lost 6, with 9 bases in between. For the CDR3, the DNA is TGTGCCAGTAGTGTGAGGGGGGATACGCAGTATTTT. As protein: CASSVRGDTQYF.

In its sample, this clone was seen once. The chain carries TRBV25-1 and TRBJ1-5; 11 positions agree with TRBD1. This CDR3 contains 16 residues. Germline loops: CDR1 MGHDK, CDR2 SYGVNS. The trim removed 7 bases at V and 6 bases at J, leaving 11 bases unmatched. This CDR3 is CASKVAGQGEVQPQHF. CDR3 in DNA: TGTGCCAGCAAGGTGGCGGGACAGGGGGAAGTTCAGCCCCAGCATTTT.

The chain joins TRBV7-2 to TRBJ1-3; TRBD1 is a possible D gene (5 bases). Trimming shortened V by 5 bases and J by 4 bases, and 12 bases separated the two germline ends. The CDR3 consists of 14 residues. Germline assignment: CDR1 SGHTA and CDR2 FQGNSA. CDR3 bases: TGTGCCAGCAGCCCCCCGGGGGTGGGAAACACCATATATTTT. Protein product: CASSPPGVGNTIYF.

V usage is TRBV5-4 and J usage is TRBJ2-7; 7 bases map to TRBD1. CDR3 length: 15 amino acids. The V and J ends lost 0 bases and 3 bases, in that order; junction bases with no gene match: 6. From germline, CDR1 is SGHNT and CDR2 YYREEE (reference sequence). The CDR3 region is CASSLAGTALYEQYF. The CDR3 nucleotides read TGTGCCAGCAGCTTGGCCGGGACAGCGCTCTACGAGCAGTACTTC.

The CDR3 reads CASSSGTGGSFSYEQYF. CDR3 coding DNA: TGTGCCAGCAGCTCCGGGACAGGGGGCTCTTTCTCCTACGAGCAGTACTTC. The rearrangement uses TRBV5-4 and TRBJ2-7; 12 nucleotides line up with TRBD1. The J segment lost 0 bases and the V segment lost 3 bases, leaving 7 bases of the junction unmatched. Germline V gene data show CDR1 as SGHNT and CDR2 as YYREEE (reference sequence). The CDR3 runs to 17 residues.

This chain uses TRBV10-2 with TRBJ2-1; no firm D call. This CDR3 is built from 13 residues. Trimming stripped 3 bases from V and 6 bases from J, with 9 bases between. Germline assignment: CDR1 WSHSY and CDR2 SAAADI. Here the CDR3 reads CASSDLTPNEQFF. CDR3 nucleotides: TGCGCCAGCAGTGACCTAACTCCCAATGAGCAGTTCTTC.

The chain is built from TRBV2 and TRBJ1-2; weak D call: TRBD1 (5 bases). V was cut by 3 bases and J by 3 bases, with 11 bases left in between. CDR1 is SNHLY and CDR2 is FYNNEI in the germline V gene. This CDR3 spans 14 amino acids. CDR3 nucleotides: TGTGCCAGCAGTGAGCAGCAGGGACACTATGGCTACACCTTC. It specifies CASSEQQGHYGYTF.

The chain links TRBV10-3 to TRBJ1-6; the match to TRBD1 covers 9 bases. This CDR3 region has 14 residues. Germline V gives CDR1 ENHRY, CDR2 SYGVKD. J was trimmed by 7 bases and V by 8 bases; bases with no gene match: 6. The CDR3 spells CAIGGDRVNSPLHF. The CDR3, as DNA: TGTGCCATCGGGGGGGACAGGGTGAATTCACCCCTCCACTTT.

The chain combines TRBV5-8 with TRBJ2-7; possible D gene TRBD1, 6 bases. Germline lookup yields CDR1 SGHTS and CDR2 YDEGEE. This CDR3 has 13 amino acids. V lost 1 base and J lost 3, with 8 bases in between. The CDR3, as DNA: TGTGCCAGCAGCTTGACAGGGAGCTACGAGCAGTACTTC. This sequence encodes CASSLTGSYEQYF.

The chain uses TRBV21-1 and TRBJ1-2. TRBV21-1 is shown as a pseudogene. The CDR3 length is 13 residues. DNA of the CDR3: TGTGCCAGCAGCAACGGGCAAAACTATGGCTACACCTTC. Translating it yields CASSNGQNYGYTF.

V is TRBV5-4 and J is TRBJ2-5; TRBD1 agrees at 7 bases. J lost 4 bases, V lost 10 bases, and 13 bases had no gene match. Germline CDR1 reads SGHNT; CDR2 reads YYREEE (reference sequence). This CDR3 is 14 amino acids long. The CDR3 DNA is TGTGCCCAGGGCAGTAGGGGGCGAGGAGAGACCCAGTACTTC. Its protein is CAQGSRGRGETQYF.

This chain links TRBV2 with TRBJ2-5, with a tentative D call TRBD2 (5 bases). From germline, CDR1 is SNHLY and CDR2 FYNNEI. The V end was cut by 8 bases, the J end by 3 bases, with 10 bases between. The CDR3 has 12 residues. The CDR3 reads CASGREKETQYF. The CDR3 bases are TGTGCCAGCGGGAGAGAAAAAGAGACCCAGTACTTC.

The chain is built from TRBV28 and TRBJ1-2; 8 nucleotides agree with TRBD1. V shed 5 bases, J shed 6 bases, and the junction held 11 bases outside the gene matches. Looked up from germline, CDR1 is MDHEN and CDR2 is SYDVKM. The CDR3 is made up of 15 amino acids. CDR3 in DNA: TGTGCCAGCAGTGGGATCAGGGGGCGAACTAATGGCTACACCTTC. Encoded protein: CASSGIRGRTNGYTF.

The chain links TRBV29-1 to TRBJ2-7; 10 nucleotides agree with TRBD1. This CDR3 comprises 11 residues. The trim removed 6 bases at V and 6 bases at J, leaving 2 bases unmatched. Germline CDR1 is SQVTM and CDR2 is ANQGSEA. This chain's CDR3 is CSVGQGGEQYF. The CDR3 DNA follows: TGCAGCGTCGGACAGGGGGGCGAGCAGTACTTC.

V usage is TRBV7-3 and J usage is TRBJ1-1; tentatively, D is TRBD1 (5 bases). This CDR3 comprises 15 residues. Germline values: CDR1 SGHTA, CDR2 FQGTGA. V was shortened by 5 bases and J by 2 bases, with 15 bases between the two germline ends. CDR3 sequence reads: CASSHDGGGNTEAFF. The CDR3 DNA is TGTGCCAGCAGCCACGATGGCGGGGGAAACACTGAAGCTTTCTTT.

On this clone: One junction end disagrees with the germline gene, perhaps due to a read error. CDR3 loop: CASSPSTGIQEIQYF. For the CDR3, the DNA is TGTGCCAGCTCACCCAGCACAGGGATACAAGAGATCCAGTACTTC. The rearrangement joins TRBV18 to TRBJ2-5; possibly TRBD1 for D (6 bases). Germline V gives CDR1 KGHSH, CDR2 LQKENI. This CDR3 is 15 amino acids long.

The V and J genes are TRBV5-1 and TRBJ2-1; 7 nucleotides agree with TRBD2. The CDR3 totals 14 residues. V trimming: 4 bases; J trimming: 2 bases; junction bases outside the gene matches: 3. In germline, CDR1 is SGHRS, CDR2 YFSETQ. CDR3 protein: CASSPGLTYNEQFF. DNA for the CDR3: TGCGCCAGCAGCCCGGGACTAACCTACAATGAGCAGTTCTTC.

This chain links TRBV27 with TRBJ1-1; D gene uncertain. The CDR3 consists of 13 residues. CDR1 is MNHEY and CDR2 is SMNVEV in the germline V gene (reference sequence). Trimming removed 0 bases at V and 1 base at J, with 3 bases between. CDR3 bases: TGTGCCAGCAGTTTATCAAGGAACACTGAAGCTTTCTTT. This codes for CASSLSRNTEAFF.